This T cell receptor (beta chain) is drawn from a study of control samples from healthy donors and cancer patients. This CDR3 is 16 amino acids long. CDR1 is SGHRS and CDR2 is YFSETQ in the germline V gene. Trimming pared 2 bases from V and 0 bases from J, leaving 11 bases between. Repertoires were generated with immunoSEQ multiplex PCR, while TCRdb's copy carries only in-frame clones and drops some. The sample has about 220,000 clones, around 94% seen once. Sample: blood. The chain couples TRBV5-1 to TRBJ1-4; tentatively, D is TRBD1 (5 bases). The receptor was derived from a man in his forties or fifties in good health. Here the CDR3 reads CASSFDSPSTNEKLFF. The CDR3 coding sequence is TGCGCCAGCAGCTTCGACAGTCCATCAACTAATGAAAAACTGTTTTTT.